This entry describes one T cell receptor beta chain. The antigen is unknown. The sample belongs to a study of vaccination and CD4 T cells after COVID-19. At the Johns Hopkins FTIC core, DNA taken from cultured CD4+ T cells was sequenced by way of the Oncomine TCR Beta short-read assay. TCRdb independently ran MiXCR on the PCR reads; one entry per CDR3 protein. The table has about 25,000 distinct CDR3 sequences, 25% to 35% seen once. Time point specified: late sampling 161 to 241 days after vaccination in a few convalescent patients. The sample's treatment: approximately nine-day PBMC culture with coronavirus spike peptide pools or control peptides (ViraFEST assay). Medium was half-exchanged with fresh IL-2 medium on days 3 and 7. The length of the CDR3 is 14 residues. Germline CDR1 and CDR2: SNHLY and FYNNEI. V dropped 2 bases and J dropped 3 bases, with 9 bases sitting between them.

The source was CD4+ T cells from blood, cultured in vitro, collected about 7 months after SARS-CoV-2 vaccination. This TCR came from a human donor who had recovered from COVID-19. This chain joins TRBV2 and TRBJ2-3; unclear D gene. The CDR3 is CASSERARTDTQYF. CDR3 bases: TGTGCCAGCAGTGAACGGGCTAGGACAGATACGCAGTATTTT.